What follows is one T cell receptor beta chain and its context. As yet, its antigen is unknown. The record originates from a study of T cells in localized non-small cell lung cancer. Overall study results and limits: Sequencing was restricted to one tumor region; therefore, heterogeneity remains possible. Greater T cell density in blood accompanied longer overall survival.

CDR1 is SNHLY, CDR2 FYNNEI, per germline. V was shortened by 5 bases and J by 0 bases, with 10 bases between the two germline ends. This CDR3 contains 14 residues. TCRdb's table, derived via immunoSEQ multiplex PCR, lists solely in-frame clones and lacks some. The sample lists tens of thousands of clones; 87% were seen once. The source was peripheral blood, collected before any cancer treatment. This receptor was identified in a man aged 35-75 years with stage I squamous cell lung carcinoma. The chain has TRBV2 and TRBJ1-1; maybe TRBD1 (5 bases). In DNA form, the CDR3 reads TGTGCCAGCAGTTTGGGACGGATGAACACTGAAGCTTTCTTT. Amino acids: CASSLGRMNTEAFF.